This T cell receptor (beta chain) stems from a study of blood T cell repertoires in COVID-19. Overall study context: Samples representing acute and convalescent COVID-19 were sourced from the United States, Italy and Spain.

In its sample, this clone was seen once. Profiled with immunoSEQ multiplex PCR; TCRdb holds only in-frame clones, not every one. Of some 31,000 clones in the sample, 92% are singletons; the top ten hold more than 2%. This CDR3 contains 16 residues. With 8 bases removed from V and 1 base from J, the gap between germline ends came to 20 bases. Looked up from germline, CDR1 is SNHLY and CDR2 is FYNNEI. The chain couples TRBV2 to TRBJ1-1; D may be TRBD1 (6 bases). This TCR was recovered from a man aged 50-60 years with active COVID-19. Sequenced: peripheral blood. CDR3: CASGGGQGTTNTEAFF. In nucleotides, the CDR3 is TGTGCCAGCGGCGGCGGGCAGGGGACAACGAACACTGAAGCTTTCTTT.